What follows are 5 T cell receptor beta chains derived from one specimen sequenced in a study of beta chain features in type 1 diabetes (dated by TCRdb to 2016 to 2018). Overall study results and their limits: A moderate but significant shortening of TCRB CDR3 length was observed in type 1 diabetes patients in all four CD4+ subsets.

These receptors' targets are unknown. Receptor amplification or capture employed the immunoSEQ multiplex PCR assay. All of the isolated RNA was reverse transcribed with the High Capacity cDNA Reverse Transcription Kit, so expressed TCRB transcripts were sequenced. TCRdb re-hosts the immuneACCESS table, in-frame sequences only. Its copies lack some clones; in the studies checked, an unresolved V gene accounts for under half of them, and the cause for the rest is not known. The sample includes hundreds of thousands of clones, with over 10% observed a single time. The leading ten clones occupy 0.02% to 0.025% of the sample. What was sequenced was naive CD4+ T cells from blood. What the cell subset or site label conveys for this sample: true naive CD4+ T cells. The origin of the receptors is a man aged 18-30 years with type 1 diabetes.

V and J are TRBV29-1 and TRBJ1-2, with D perhaps matching TRBD1 (6 bases). Germline loops: CDR1 SQVTM, CDR2 ANQGSEA. The CDR3 contains 11 residues. V was cut by 7 bases and J by 8 bases, with 14 bases left in between. CDR3 sequence reads: CSAPDRAGYTF. The CDR3 DNA is TGCAGCGCCCCGGACAGAGCCGGCTACACCTTC.

J is TRBJ2-6 and V is TRBV7-9; D is unresolved. Between the trimmed V and J ends, which lost 5 bases and 4 bases, there was a span of 21 bases. The CDR3 covers 18 residues. Germline lookup yields CDR1 SEHNR and CDR2 FQNEAQ (reference sequence). The CDR3 is CASSASRVNLPGANVLTF. CDR3 DNA: TGTGCCAGCAGCGCCTCCCGGGTTAACCTCCCCGGGGCCAACGTCCTGACTTTC.

This clone has just a few counts. The chain combines TRBV7-8 with TRBJ2-1; TRBD2 aligns across 10 bases. The CDR3 covers 15 residues. Trimming took 5 bases from V and 4 from J; bases not matched to a gene: 5. Germline values: CDR1 SGHVS, CDR2 FQNEAQ. This CDR3 reads CASSPGLAVYNEQFF. As DNA, the CDR3 is TGTGCCAGCAGCCCCGGACTAGCGGTTTACAATGAGCAGTTCTTC. Filled out from reference TRBV7-8 and TRBJ2-1, the complete variable domain reads GAGVSQSPRYKVAKRGQDVALRCDPISGHVSLFWYQQALGQGPEFLTYFQNEAQLDKSGLPSDRFFAERPEGSVSTLKIQRTQQEDSAVYLCASSPGLAVYNEQFFGPGTRLTVL.

DNA for the CDR3: TGCGCCAGCAGCTTGGGTCGGGGTGGTGATGAGCAGTTCTTC. Translation gives CASSLGRGGDEQFF. V gene TRBV5-1 combines with J gene TRBJ2-1; a possible D gene is TRBD2 (5 bases). This CDR3 spans 14 amino acids. The germline V gene has CDR1 SGHRS and CDR2 YFSETQ. V gave up 0 bases and J gave up 8 bases, with 12 bases separating them. Full variable domain (outside the CDR3, taken from reference TRBV5-1 and TRBJ2-1): KAGVTQTPRYLIKTRGQQVTLSCSPISGHRSVSWYQQTPGQGLQFLFEYFSETQRNKGNFPGRFSGRQFSNSRSEMNVSTLELGDSALYLCASSLGRGGDEQFFGPGTRLTVL.

This clone was detected a few times. The chain couples TRBV18 to TRBJ1-2; 7 nucleotides line up with TRBD1. The CDR3 consists of 15 residues. The germline gives CDR1 KGHSH, CDR2 LQKENI. Trimming took 1 base from V and 8 from J; bases not matched to a gene: 10. DNA of the CDR3: TGTGCCAGCTCACCACGTGAGGGGGCGAATCGCGGCTACACCTTC. It yields the protein CASSPREGANRGYTF.